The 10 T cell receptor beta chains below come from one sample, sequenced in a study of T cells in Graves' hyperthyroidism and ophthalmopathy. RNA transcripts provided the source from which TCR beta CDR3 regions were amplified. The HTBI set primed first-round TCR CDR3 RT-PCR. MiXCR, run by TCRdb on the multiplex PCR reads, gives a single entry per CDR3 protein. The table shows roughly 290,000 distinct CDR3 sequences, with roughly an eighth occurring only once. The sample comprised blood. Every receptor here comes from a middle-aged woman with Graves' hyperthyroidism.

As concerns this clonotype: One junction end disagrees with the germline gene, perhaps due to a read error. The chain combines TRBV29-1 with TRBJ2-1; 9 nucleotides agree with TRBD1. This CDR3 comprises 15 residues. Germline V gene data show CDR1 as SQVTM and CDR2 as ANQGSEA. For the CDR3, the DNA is TGCAGCGTCCAACAGGGGGCCAGCTCCTACAATGAGCAGATCTTC. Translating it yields CSVQQGASSYNEQIF.

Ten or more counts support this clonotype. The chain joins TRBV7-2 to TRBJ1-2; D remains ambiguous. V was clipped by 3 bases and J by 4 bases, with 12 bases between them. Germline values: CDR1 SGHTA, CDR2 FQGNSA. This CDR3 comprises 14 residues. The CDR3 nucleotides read TGTGCCAGCAGCTTCGGACGGACCCTCTATGGCTACACCTTC. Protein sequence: CASSFGRTLYGYTF.

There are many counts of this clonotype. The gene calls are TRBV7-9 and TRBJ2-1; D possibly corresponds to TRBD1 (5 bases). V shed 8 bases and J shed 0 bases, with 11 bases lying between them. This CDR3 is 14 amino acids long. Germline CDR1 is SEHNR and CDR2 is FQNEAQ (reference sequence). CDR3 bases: TGTGCCAGCTCTGTCAGGGCCTCCTACAATGAGCAGTTCTTC. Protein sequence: CASSVRASYNEQFF.

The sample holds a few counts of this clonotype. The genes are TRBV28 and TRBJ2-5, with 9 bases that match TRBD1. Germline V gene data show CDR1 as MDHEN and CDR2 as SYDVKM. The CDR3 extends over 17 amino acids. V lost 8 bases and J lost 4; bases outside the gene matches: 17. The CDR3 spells CASGLNRGRRVRETQYF. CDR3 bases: TGTGCCAGCGGGTTAAACAGGGGGCGAAGGGTTAGAGAGACCCAGTACTTC.

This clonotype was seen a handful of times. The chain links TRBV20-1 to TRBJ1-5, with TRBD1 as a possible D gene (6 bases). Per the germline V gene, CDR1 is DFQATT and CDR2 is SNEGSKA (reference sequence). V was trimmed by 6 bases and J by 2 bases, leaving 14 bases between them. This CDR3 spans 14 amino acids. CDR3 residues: CSARRGLGNQPQHF. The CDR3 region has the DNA TGCAGTGCGCGACGGGGGCTGGGCAATCAGCCCCAGCATTTT.

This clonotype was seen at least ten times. The CDR3 DNA reads as TGTGCCAGCAGCCAGAATGGACAGGTCGATAATTCACCCCTCCACTTT. It specifies CASSQNGQVDNSPLHF. The rearrangement uses TRBV2 and TRBJ1-6, with TRBD1 matching over 7 bases. With 6 bases clipped from V and 5 bases from J, the junction kept 10 bases outside the gene matches. The CDR3 spans 16 residues. From germline, CDR1 is SNHLY and CDR2 FYNNEI.

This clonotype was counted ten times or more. DNA for the CDR3: TGCGCCAGCAGGATTGGAGGGGCCTACGAGCAGTACTTC. Translated: CASRIGGAYEQYF. This sequence joins TRBV5-1 and TRBJ2-7; tentatively, D is TRBD2 (6 bases). The CDR3 sequence is 13 residues long. The germline V gene encodes CDR1 SGHRS and CDR2 YFSETQ. Trimming took 5 bases from V and 2 from J, leaving 11 bases between them. The variable domain in full, with the rest retrieved from reference TRBV5-1 and TRBJ2-7, is KAGVTQTPRYLIKTRGQQVTLSCSPISGHRSVSWYQQTPGQGLQFLFEYFSETQRNKGNFPGRFSGRQFSNSRSEMNVSTLELGDSALYLCASRIGGAYEQYFGPGTRLTVT.

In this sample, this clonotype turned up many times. This chain's CDR3 is CASTSGGGGGYEQYF. The CDR3 region has the DNA TGTGCCAGCACCTCCGGTGGGGGAGGAGGCTACGAGCAGTACTTC. The chain combines TRBV28 with TRBJ2-7; tentative D call: TRBD2 (6 bases). In germline, CDR1 is MDHEN, CDR2 SYDVKM. The V and J ends lost 7 bases and 3 bases respectively, with 19 bases between them. The CDR3 totals 15 residues.

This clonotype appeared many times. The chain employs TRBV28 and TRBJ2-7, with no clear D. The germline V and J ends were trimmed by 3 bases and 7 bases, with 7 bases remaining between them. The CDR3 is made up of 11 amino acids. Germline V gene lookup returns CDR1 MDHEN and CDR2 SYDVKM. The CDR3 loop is CASSFAEEQYF. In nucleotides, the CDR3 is TGTGCCAGCAGTTTCGCTGAGGAGCAGTACTTC. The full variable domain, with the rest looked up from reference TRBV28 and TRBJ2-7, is DVKVTQSSRYLVKRTGEKVFLECVQDMDHENMFWYRQDPGLGLRLIYFSYDVKMKEKGDIPEGYSVSREKKERFSLILESASTNQTSMYLCASSFAEEQYFGPGTRLTVT.

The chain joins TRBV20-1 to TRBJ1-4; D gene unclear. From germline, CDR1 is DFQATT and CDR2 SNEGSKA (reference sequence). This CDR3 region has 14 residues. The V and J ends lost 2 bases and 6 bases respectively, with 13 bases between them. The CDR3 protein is CSARNPHGDEKLFF. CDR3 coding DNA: TGCAGTGCTAGAAATCCCCACGGGGATGAAAAACTGTTTTTT.